This T cell receptor beta chain originates from a study of T cell changes during pregnancy in multiple sclerosis. Measured with immunoSEQ multiplex PCR; TCRdb has only the in-frame clones, and not every one. Of tens of thousands of clones in the sample, around 92% are singletons; the top ten hold 0.95% to 1.5%. The sequence was collected from a female donor in good health, enrolled as a control in a pregnancy study. The material sequenced was peripheral blood, taken after pregnancy.

The CDR3 loop is CASGTVWGRGADTQYF. The CDR3 DNA reads TGTGCCAGCGGGACGGTTTGGGGGAGGGGCGCAGATACGCAGTATTTT. V is TRBV27 and J is TRBJ2-3; 7 bases are shared with TRBD2. Germline-derived CDR1 and CDR2 are MNHEY and SMNVEV (reference sequence). The CDR3 has 16 amino acids. The ends lost 8 bases at V and 4 bases at J; junction bases unmatched: 15.